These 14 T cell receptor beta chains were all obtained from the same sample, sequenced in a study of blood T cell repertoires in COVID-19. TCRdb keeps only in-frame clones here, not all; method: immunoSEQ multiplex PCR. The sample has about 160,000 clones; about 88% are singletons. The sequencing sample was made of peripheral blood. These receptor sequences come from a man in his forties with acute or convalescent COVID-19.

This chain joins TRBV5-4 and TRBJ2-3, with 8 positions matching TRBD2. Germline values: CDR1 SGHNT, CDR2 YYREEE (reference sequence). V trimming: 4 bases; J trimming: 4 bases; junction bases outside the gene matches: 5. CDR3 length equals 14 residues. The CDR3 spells CASSPGTRADTQYF. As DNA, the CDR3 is TGTGCCAGCAGCCCCGGGACTAGGGCAGATACGCAGTATTTT.

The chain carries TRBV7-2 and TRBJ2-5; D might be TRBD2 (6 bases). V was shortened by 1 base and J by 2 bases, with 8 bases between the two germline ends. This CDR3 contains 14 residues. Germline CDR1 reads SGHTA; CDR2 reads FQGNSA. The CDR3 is CASSLGGVQETQYF. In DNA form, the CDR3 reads TGTGCCAGCAGCTTAGGGGGGGTGCAAGAGACCCAGTACTTC.

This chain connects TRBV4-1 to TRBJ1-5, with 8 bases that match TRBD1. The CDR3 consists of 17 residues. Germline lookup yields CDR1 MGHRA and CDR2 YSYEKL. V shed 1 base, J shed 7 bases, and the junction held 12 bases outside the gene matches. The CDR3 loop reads CASSQATGTGFEQPQHF. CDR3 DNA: TGCGCCAGCAGCCAAGCGACCGGGACAGGCTTCGAACAGCCCCAGCATTTT.

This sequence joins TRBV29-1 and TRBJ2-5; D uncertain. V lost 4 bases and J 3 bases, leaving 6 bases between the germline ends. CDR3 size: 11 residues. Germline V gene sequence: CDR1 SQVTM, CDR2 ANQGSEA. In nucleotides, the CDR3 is TGCAGCGTTGGAGGAAAAGAGACCCAGTACTTC. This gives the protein CSVGGKETQYF.

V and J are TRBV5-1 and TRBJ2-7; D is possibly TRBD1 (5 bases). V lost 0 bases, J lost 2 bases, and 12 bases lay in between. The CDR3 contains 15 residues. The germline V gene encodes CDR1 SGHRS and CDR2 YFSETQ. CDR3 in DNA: TGCGCCAGCAGCTTGGTACCGACAGTTCCCTACGAGCAGTACTTC. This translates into CASSLVPTVPYEQYF. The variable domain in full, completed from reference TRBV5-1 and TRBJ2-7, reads KAGVTQTPRYLIKTRGQQVTLSCSPISGHRSVSWYQQTPGQGLQFLFEYFSETQRNKGNFPGRFSGRQFSNSRSEMNVSTLELGDSALYLCASSLVPTVPYEQYFGPGTRLTVT.

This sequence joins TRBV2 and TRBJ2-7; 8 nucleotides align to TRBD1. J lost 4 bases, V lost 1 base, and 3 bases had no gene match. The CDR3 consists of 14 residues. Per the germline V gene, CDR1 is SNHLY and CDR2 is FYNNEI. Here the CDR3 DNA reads TGTGCCAGCAGTGAAGGGACAGGGCAATACGAGCAGTACTTC. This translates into CASSEGTGQYEQYF.

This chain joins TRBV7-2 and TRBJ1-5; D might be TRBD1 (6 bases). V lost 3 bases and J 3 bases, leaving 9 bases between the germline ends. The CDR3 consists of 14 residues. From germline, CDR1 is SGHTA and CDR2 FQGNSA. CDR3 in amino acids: CASSFTGPNQPQHF. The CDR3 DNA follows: TGTGCCAGCAGCTTTACAGGGCCCAATCAGCCCCAGCATTTT.

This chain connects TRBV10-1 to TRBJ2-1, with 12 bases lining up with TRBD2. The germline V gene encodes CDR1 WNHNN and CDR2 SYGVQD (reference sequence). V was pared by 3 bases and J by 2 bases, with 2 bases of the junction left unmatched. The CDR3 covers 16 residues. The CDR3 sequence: CASSDRLAGAYNEQFF. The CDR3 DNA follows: TGCGCCAGCAGTGACAGACTAGCGGGGGCCTACAATGAGCAGTTCTTC.

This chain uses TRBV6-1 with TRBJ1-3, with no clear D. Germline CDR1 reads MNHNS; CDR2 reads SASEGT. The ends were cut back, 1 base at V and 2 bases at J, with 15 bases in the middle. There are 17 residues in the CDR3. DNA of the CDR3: TGTGCCAGCAGTGAAGAAGAGGCCCGGAGGACTGGAAACACCATATATTTT. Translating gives CASSEEEARRTGNTIYF.

This chain's CDR3 is CASSQDPQGIYGYTF. The DNA of the CDR3 is TGTGCCAGCAGCCAAGATCCCCAGGGCATATATGGCTACACCTTC. The chain carries TRBV3-1 (or the pseudogene TRBV3-2) and TRBJ1-2; possible D gene TRBD1, 5 bases. The CDR3 runs to 15 residues. V lost 0 bases and J 5 bases, leaving 13 bases between the germline ends. CDR1 and CDR2 from the germline V gene are LGHDT and YNNKEL (reference sequence).

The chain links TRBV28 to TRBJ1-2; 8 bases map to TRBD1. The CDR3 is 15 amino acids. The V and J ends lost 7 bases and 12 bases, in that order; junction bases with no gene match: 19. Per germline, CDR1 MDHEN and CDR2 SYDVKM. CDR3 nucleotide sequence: TGTGCCAGCACTTCCCAAGACAGGGGTGGGCTTGGGAACACCTTC. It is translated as CASTSQDRGGLGNTF.

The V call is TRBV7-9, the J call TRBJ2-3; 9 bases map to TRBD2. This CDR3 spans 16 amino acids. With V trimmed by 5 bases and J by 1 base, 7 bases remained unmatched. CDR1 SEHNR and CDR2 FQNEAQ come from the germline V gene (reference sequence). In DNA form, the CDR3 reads TGTGCCAGCAGCCCGATTTCTAGCGGGGGCACAGATACGCAGTATTTT. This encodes CASSPISSGGTDTQYF.

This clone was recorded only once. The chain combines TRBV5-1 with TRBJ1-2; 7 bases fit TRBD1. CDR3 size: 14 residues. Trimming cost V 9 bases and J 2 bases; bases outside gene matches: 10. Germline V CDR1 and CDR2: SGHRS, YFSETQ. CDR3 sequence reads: CANPTGPSNYGYTF. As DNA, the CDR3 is TGCGCCAACCCGACAGGGCCCTCCAACTATGGCTACACCTTC.

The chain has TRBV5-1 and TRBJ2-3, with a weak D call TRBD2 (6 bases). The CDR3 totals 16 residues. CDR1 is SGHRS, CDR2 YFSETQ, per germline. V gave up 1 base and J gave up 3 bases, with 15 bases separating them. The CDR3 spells CASSLLDRGSTDTQYF. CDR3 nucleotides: TGCGCCAGCAGCTTGTTAGACCGGGGGTCGACAGATACGCAGTATTTT.